Below, 4 T cell receptor beta chains from the same sample are listed, as sequenced in a study of T-cell reconstitution after alpha-beta-depleted transplantation in children. Unique molecular identifiers were incorporated when the TCRbeta library was constructed. One entry per CDR3 protein results from TCRdb running MiXCR on the PCR reads. The data hold 600,000 or so distinct CDR3 sequences, with roughly 23% observed a single time. This specimen was PBMCs, mostly from graft donor cells, taken 360 days after TCRalphabeta/CD19-depleted stem cell transplant. Receptors were obtained from a boy under three years old who had a stem cell transplant for acute myeloid leukemia, so the T cells may come from the graft donor.

This clonotype showed up many times. The chain uses TRBV20-1 and TRBJ1-1; a possible D gene is TRBD1 (6 bases). The CDR3 runs to 14 residues. The ends were cut back, 1 base at V and 2 bases at J, with 11 bases in the middle. CDR1 and CDR2 (germline): DFQATT, SNEGSKA (reference sequence). In DNA form, the CDR3 reads TGCAGTGCTAGAGGCGGGACACCTAACACTGAAGCTTTCTTT. Amino acids: CSARGGTPNTEAFF.

At least ten counts were recorded for this clonotype. V gene TRBV5-5 combines with J gene TRBJ2-7, with D possibly TRBD2 on 5 matching bases. This CDR3 comprises 13 residues. The V end was cut by 3 bases, the J end by 4 bases, with 11 bases between. The germline V gene has CDR1 SGHKS and CDR2 YYEKEE (reference sequence). The CDR3 protein is CASSSEAFYEQYF. As DNA, the CDR3 is TGTGCCAGCAGCTCGGAGGCTTTTTACGAGCAGTACTTC.

V usage is TRBV20-1 and J usage is TRBJ2-7; D tentatively fits TRBD1 or TRBD2 (6 bases each). Trimming left V 3 bases short and J 0 bases short, with 9 bases between. CDR1 is DFQATT and CDR2 is SNEGSKA in the germline V gene (reference sequence). CDR3 length: 13 amino acids. The DNA for the CDR3 is TGCAGTGCTAGCGGGGGCAGCTCCTACGAGCAGTACGTC. This codes for CSASGGSSYEQYV.

This clonotype was observed a handful of times. The rearrangement uses TRBV24-1 and TRBJ2-2, with 8 nucleotides matching TRBD1. J gave up 8 bases and V 4 bases, and 14 bases lay outside the gene matches. CDR1 is KGHDR and CDR2 is SFDVKD in the germline V gene. The CDR3 spans 17 residues. For the CDR3, the DNA is TGTGCCACCAGTGACTCCGGGACAGGAGCCCACAGAGGGGAGCTGTTTTTT. It translates to CATSDSGTGAHRGELFF.